This is a list of T cell receptor beta chains from one sample in a study of patients and donors after allogeneic stem cell transplantation. Via MiXCR, TCRdb re-called the RT-PCR reads, giving one row per CDR3 protein. The table has 190,000 or so distinct CDR3 sequences, 35% to 45% seen once. Sample: blood, either unsorted or a sorted T cell fraction (not recorded which). The source is a human donor who was either an allogeneic HSCT recipient or a stem cell or donor lymphocyte infusion donor (not recorded which). It is not recorded whose cells these are; they may come from a transplant donor. Both conserved end residues are part of each CDR3. D genes are given only for firm matches. Clone size is not always given. Where it is, it says once, few, many or a class for expanded clones.

>-|TRBV29-1|TRBJ1-1|TRBD1
CSVGTGANTEAFF
TGCAGCGTTGGTACAGGGGCAAACACTGAAGCTTTCTTT
>-|TRBV4-1|TRBJ2-7|-
CASSQGQAIVYEQYF
TGCGCCAGCAGCCAAGGGCAGGCGATCGTATACGAGCAGTACTTC
>few|TRBV20-1|TRBJ2-7|-
CSARRQGGLYEQYF
TGCAGTGCTAGGAGACAGGGAGGCCTCTACGAGCAGTACTTC
>-|TRBV7-2|TRBJ1-5|-
CASSLEAGYSNQPQHF
TGTGCCAGCAGCTTAGAGGCGGGATATAGCAATCAGCCCCAGCATTTT
>-|TRBV4-2|TRBJ1-2|-
CASSQVMGEWAYGYTF
TGTGCCAGCAGCCAAGTCATGGGCGAGTGGGCCTATGGCTACACCTTC
>few|TRBV5-1|TRBJ2-1|TRBD1
CASSGDRGYNEQFF
TGCGCCAGCAGCGGAGACAGGGGCTACAATGAGCAGTTCTTC
>few|TRBV29-1|TRBJ1-5|-
CSAGLGSNQPQHF
TGCAGCGCAGGGTTGGGAAGCAATCAGCCCCAGCATTTT
>-|TRBV12-3/TRBV12-4|TRBJ2-3|-
CASSGSEGEVTDTQYF
TGTGCCAGCAGTGGCTCAGAGGGTGAGGTGACAGATACGCAGTATTTT
>-|TRBV20-1|TRBJ2-1|-
CSARDFLRRVTYNEQFF
TGCAGTGCTAGAGATTTTTTGAGGCGGGTAACCTACAATGAGCAGTTCTTC
>-|TRBV5-1|TRBJ2-3|TRBD2
CASSPAGRSTDTQYF
TGCGCCAGCAGCCCAGCGGGGAGGAGCACAGATACGCAGTATTTT
>-|TRBV7-6|TRBJ1-3|-
CATSGVSGNTIYF
TGTGCCACCTCGGGGGTTTCAGGAAACACCATATATTTT
>-|TRBV18|TRBJ1-5|-
CASSPLQGGQPQHF
TGTGCCAGCTCACCACTACAGGGCGGCCAGCCCCAGCATTTT
>-|TRBV7-9|TRBJ2-3|TRBD2
CASSTRTSGGADTQYF
TGTGCCAGCAGCACCAGGACTAGCGGGGGGGCAGATACGCAGTATTTT
>many|TRBV29-1|TRBJ1-2|-
CSVLSAFYGYTF
TGCAGCGTTCTCTCCGCTTTTTATGGCTACACCTTC
>few|TRBV28|TRBJ1-5|TRBD1
CASRPQSGTGNQPQHF
TGTGCCAGCAGACCTCAATCCGGGACAGGCAATCAGCCCCAGCATTTT
>-|TRBV7-2|TRBJ2-3|TRBD2
CASSPGVAGGLSTDTQYF
TGTGCCAGCAGCCCCGGGGTAGCGGGGGGTCTTAGCACAGATACGCAGTATTTT
>-|TRBV12-3/TRBV12-4|TRBJ2-2|TRBD1
CASSPTGQGGRELFF
TGTGCCAGCAGCCCTACCGGACAGGGCGGACGGGAGCTGTTTTTT
>-|TRBV5-6|TRBJ2-4|-
CASSLGVPLLKNIQYF
TGTGCCAGCAGCTTGGGAGTCCCCCTCCTTAAAAACATTCAGTACTTC
>-|TRBV5-1|TRBJ2-2|-
CASSLWTPNTGELFF
TGCGCCAGCAGCTTGTGGACACCGAACACCGGGGAGCTGTTTTTT
>few|TRBV5-1|TRBJ1-4|-
CASSWGRRNNEKLFF
TGCGCCAGCAGCTGGGGCAGGCGCAATAATGAAAAACTGTTTTTT
>-|TRBV7-3|TRBJ1-1|-
CASSLRRNPGVENTEAFF
TGTGCCAGCAGCTTACGGAGGAACCCCGGGGTGGAGAACACTGAAGCTTTCTTT
>-|TRBV18|TRBJ2-7|TRBD1
CASSPVPPVGTGSSYEQYF
TGTGCCAGCTCACCAGTTCCACCAGTCGGGACAGGGAGCTCCTACGAGCAGTACTTC
>-|TRBV4-2|TRBJ2-5|TRBD1
CASSQDRDRVGGETQYF
TGTGCCAGCAGCCAAGATCGGGACAGGGTCGGTGGCGAGACCCAGTACTTC
>-|TRBV20-1|TRBJ2-1|-
CSARSEGDEQFF
TGCAGTGCTAGGTCGGAGGGAGACGAGCAGTTCTTC
>-|TRBV28|TRBJ2-5|TRBD1
CASTGGRWETQYF
TGTGCCAGTACAGGGGGAAGGTGGGAGACCCAGTACTTC
>-|TRBV5-1|TRBJ2-7|-
CASSLGLQTSYEQYF
TGCGCCAGCAGCTTGGGACTCCAGACATCCTACGAGCAGTACTTC
>few|TRBV27|TRBJ1-1|-
CASSWTDSGTEAFF
TGTGCCAGCAGTTGGACAGATTCGGGCACTGAAGCTTTCTTT
>once|TRBV4-1|TRBJ2-7|-
CASSQAARSPYEQYF
TGCGCCAGCAGCCAAGCGGCCAGGAGTCCCTACGAGCAGTACTTC
>few|TRBV3-1|TRBJ1-2|-
CASSQGTVAYGYTF
TGTGCCAGCAGCCAAGGGACAGTGGCATATGGCTACACCTTC
>few|TRBV12-3/TRBV12-4|TRBJ1-2|TRBD1
CASSRRTGSYGYTF
TGTGCCAGCAGTAGACGGACAGGGTCCTATGGCTACACCTTC